The 10 T cell receptor beta chains below come from one sample, sequenced in a study of OX40 agonist ivuxolimab in advanced cancers. Libraries were prepared through the immunoSEQ multiplex PCR assay. The table comes from immuneACCESS by way of TCRdb, which keeps in-frame sequences with V and J called. Part of the clones is missing from these tables; in studies checked, under half for an unresolved V gene and the rest for unknown reasons. Recorded for this sample are more than 60,000 clones; around 87% of them occurred a single time. 4% to 5% of the sample comes from the top ten. This material consisted of CD4+ or CD8+ T cells sorted from blood, taken in a trial of the OX40 agonist ivuxolimab. The receptors come from an adult with an advanced solid tumor such as melanoma, head and neck, liver or kidney cancer.

The genes are TRBV27 and TRBJ1-1, with no clear D. The CDR3 length is 15 residues. V was shortened by 2 bases and J by 0 bases, with 10 bases between the two germline ends. CDR1 MNHEY and CDR2 SMNVEV come from the germline V gene (reference sequence). CDR3 loop: CASSLGQLVNTEAFF. The CDR3 DNA sequence: TGTGCCAGCAGTTTAGGGCAGCTAGTGAACACTGAAGCTTTCTTT.

This chain links TRBV7-3 with TRBJ2-1; 11 bases fit TRBD1. The CDR3 sequence is 15 residues long. Germline V gene data show CDR1 as SGHTA and CDR2 as FQGTGA. V shed 4 bases, J shed 4 bases, and the junction held 3 bases outside the gene matches. The CDR3 region has the DNA TGTGCCAGCAGCTCCGGGACAGGGGGTTACAATGAGCAGTTCTTC. This encodes CASSSGTGGYNEQFF.

The chain links TRBV30 to TRBJ2-1; D possibly corresponds to TRBD1 (7 bases). The CDR3 totals 15 residues. V lost 2 bases and J 4 bases, leaving 15 bases between the germline ends. Per the germline V gene, CDR1 is GTSNPN and CDR2 is SVGIG (reference sequence). CDR3 sequence: CAWSPGDRRYNEQFF. The CDR3 DNA reads TGTGCCTGGAGTCCGGGGGACAGAAGATACAATGAGCAGTTCTTC.

V and J are TRBV6-1 and TRBJ2-1; D ambiguous. In germline, CDR1 is MNHNS, CDR2 SASEGT. CDR3 length equals 15 residues. V lost 6 bases and J 5 bases, leaving 17 bases between the germline ends. The CDR3 loop reads CASSDPRKGHNEQFF. In DNA form, the CDR3 reads TGTGCCAGCAGCGACCCACGAAAAGGTCACAATGAGCAGTTCTTC.

The chain carries TRBV4-1 and TRBJ1-6, with a weak D call TRBD1 (6 bases). Trimming removed 4 bases at V and 9 bases at J, with 16 bases between. CDR1 is MGHRA, CDR2 YSYEKL, per germline. The CDR3 is 15 amino acids. The CDR3 DNA reads as TGCGCCAGCAGCCTCGCTCGGACAGATCTTTCACCCCTCCACTTT. This gives the protein CASSLARTDLSPLHF.

CDR3 region: CASSLADSYNSPLHF. The CDR3 nucleotides read TGTGCCAGCAGCTTGGCGGACTCCTATAATTCACCCCTCCACTTT. The V and J genes are TRBV5-5 and TRBJ1-6; D is unresolved. Germline assignment: CDR1 SGHKS and CDR2 YYEKEE (reference sequence). The V and J ends lost 0 bases and 0 bases respectively, with 4 bases between them. The CDR3 extends over 15 amino acids.

The V call is TRBV13, the J call TRBJ1-1; tentatively, D is TRBD1 (6 bases). Trimming shortened V by 3 bases and J by 1 base, and 18 bases separated the two germline ends. CDR3 size: 17 residues. From germline, CDR1 is PRHDT and CDR2 FYEKMQ (reference sequence). The CDR3 DNA reads TGTGCCAGCAGCTTCTCGGTTTGGGGGGGCGGGAACACTGAAGCTTTCTTT. Protein: CASSFSVWGGGNTEAFF.

The V call is TRBV27, the J call TRBJ2-2; 7 bases map to TRBD1. Germline CDR1 is MNHEY and CDR2 is SMNVEV (reference sequence). With 11 bases clipped from V and 4 bases from J, the junction kept 10 bases outside the gene matches. The CDR3 is 14 amino acids. CDR3 coding DNA: TGTGCCGCCCGATCGGGACAGAGCACCGGGGAGCTGTTTTTT. It yields the protein CAARSGQSTGELFF.

The V gene is TRBV7-9, the J gene TRBJ2-5; tentative D call: TRBD1 (6 bases). Trimming stripped 5 bases from V and 0 bases from J, with 16 bases between. The CDR3 has 16 amino acids. Germline lookup yields CDR1 SEHNR and CDR2 FQNEAQ (reference sequence). The CDR3 DNA sequence: TGTGCCAGCAGCCCAGGTGGGGGCGCGGACCAAGAGACCCAGTACTTC. Protein sequence: CASSPGGGADQETQYF. Full variable domain (remainder filled in from reference TRBV7-9 and TRBJ2-5): DTGVSQNPRHKITKRGQNVTFRCDPISEHNRLYWYRQTLGQGPEFLTYFQNEAQLEKSRLLSDRFSAERPKGSFSTLEIQRTEQGDSAMYLCASSPGGGADQETQYFGPGTRLLVL.

The chain uses TRBV28 and TRBJ2-7; D might be TRBD1 (6 bases). Between the trimmed V and J ends, which lost 2 bases and 5 bases, there was a span of 13 bases. The germline gives CDR1 MDHEN, CDR2 SYDVKM. CDR3 length: 14 amino acids. DNA for the CDR3: TGTGCCAGCAGTTTAAGGGGGATGTTCAACGAGCAGTACTTC. It codes for CASSLRGMFNEQYF.